Presented here are 12 T cell receptor beta chains from one specimen sequenced in a study of shared clonotypes between healthy human individuals. Sequencing used immunoSEQ multiplex PCR; TCRdb keeps in-frame clones, though not all of them. The repertoire holds about 2.1 million clones, with just over 90% as singletons. Naive CD8 populations comprised CD45RO-negative cells positively selected for CCR7, excluding terminally differentiated effector memory CD45RA+ cells. What was sequenced was naive CD8+ T cells from PBMCs. The source of these receptors is a man aged 18-30 years in good health. Some clones in this sample may be carry-over from other donors' samples.

DNA of the CDR3: TGTGCCATCGGCGGGTCTTGGCTAGCGGGACGGCTCGACAATGAGCAGTTCTTC. This translates into CAIGGSWLAGRLDNEQFF. The rearrangement joins TRBV10-3 to TRBJ2-1, with 9 bases that match TRBD2. The germline V gene encodes CDR1 ENHRY and CDR2 SYGVKD. This CDR3 region has 18 residues. J lost 5 bases, V lost 8 bases, and 19 bases had no gene match.

The chain combines TRBV4-1 with TRBJ1-2, with 7 bases matching TRBD1. The germline V gene has CDR1 MGHRA and CDR2 YSYEKL. V was clipped by 4 bases and J by 3 bases; unmatched bases: 11. This CDR3 spans 16 amino acids. CDR3 nucleotides: TGCGCCAGCAGCCCGACGTCGGGCAGGGGGGACTATGGCTACACCTTC. Its protein product is CASSPTSGRGDYGYTF.

V usage is TRBV7-8 and J usage is TRBJ2-2, with a tentative D call TRBD1 (5 bases). The CDR3 loop spans 16 amino acids. The germline V gene has CDR1 SGHVS and CDR2 FQNEAQ. V dropped 0 bases and J dropped 4 bases, with 12 bases sitting between them. CDR3 loop: CASSLARAPFTGELFF. In DNA, the CDR3 is TGTGCCAGCAGCTTAGCCAGGGCTCCTTTCACCGGGGAGCTGTTTTTT. Complete variable domain (other parts from reference TRBV7-8 and TRBJ2-2): GAGVSQSPRYKVAKRGQDVALRCDPISGHVSLFWYQQALGQGPEFLTYFQNEAQLDKSGLPSDRFFAERPEGSVSTLKIQRTQQEDSAVYLCASSLARAPFTGELFFGEGSRLTVL.

J is TRBJ2-1 and V is TRBV9; the D gene is possibly TRBD2 (5 bases). This CDR3 has 16 residues. Germline loops: CDR1 SGDLS, CDR2 YYNGEE. The V gene lost 4 bases and the J gene lost 0 bases, with 14 bases spanning the gap. DNA of the CDR3: TGTGCCAGCAGCCTCAGCGGAGCAAACTCCTACAATGAGCAGTTCTTC. This sequence encodes CASSLSGANSYNEQFF.

The J gene is TRBJ1-1, the V gene TRBV7-3; no clear D gene. The germline CDR1 and CDR2 sequences are SGHTA and FQGTGA. The CDR3 has 13 amino acids. V gave up 2 bases and J gave up 4 bases, with 8 bases separating them. CDR3 sequence reads: CASSLYMTTEAFF. CDR3 sequence (DNA): TGTGCCAGCAGCTTATATATGACCACTGAAGCTTTCTTT.

The chain joins TRBV4-1 to TRBJ2-7, with D possibly matching TRBD1 (5 bases). The CDR3 totals 15 residues. Germline V CDR1 and CDR2: MGHRA, YSYEKL. V was cut by 1 base and J by 2 bases, with 12 bases left in between. The CDR3: CASSQAGHGAYEQYF. Here the CDR3 DNA reads TGCGCCAGCAGCCAAGCAGGGCATGGAGCCTACGAGCAGTACTTC.

The V call is TRBV28, the J call TRBJ2-2, with D perhaps TRBD2 (5 bases). The germline CDR1 and CDR2 sequences are MDHEN and SYDVKM. This CDR3 is 17 amino acids long. V was pared by 4 bases and J by 3 bases, with 18 bases between. The CDR3 protein is CASSSPWGEGDTGELFF. The CDR3 nucleotides read TGTGCCAGCAGTTCCCCTTGGGGAGAGGGCGACACCGGGGAGCTGTTTTTT. The full variable domain, rest sourced from reference TRBV28 and TRBJ2-2, is DVKVTQSSRYLVKRTGEKVFLECVQDMDHENMFWYRQDPGLGLRLIYFSYDVKMKEKGDIPEGYSVSREKKERFSLILESASTNQTSMYLCASSSPWGEGDTGELFFGEGSRLTVL.

The chain couples TRBV28 to TRBJ1-5; no reliable D call. Trimming shortened V by 2 bases and J by 2 bases, and 10 bases separated the two germline ends. This CDR3 is built from 15 residues. Germline V gene data show CDR1 as MDHEN and CDR2 as SYDVKM. The CDR3: CASSLTLNGNQPQHF. The CDR3, as DNA: TGTGCCAGCAGTTTAACCTTAAACGGCAATCAGCCCCAGCATTTT.

There are a few counts of this clone. This specimen includes other DNA sequences encoding the same CDR3. In nucleotides, the CDR3 is TGCGCCAGCAGCTTGTCAGGGTACGAGCAGTACTTC. Amino acid sequence: CASSLSGYEQYF. The rearrangement joins TRBV5-1 to TRBJ2-7; maybe TRBD1 (5 bases). The germline V gene encodes CDR1 SGHRS and CDR2 YFSETQ. Trimming left V 1 base short and J 4 bases short, with 6 bases between. The CDR3 spans 12 residues.

The rearrangement links TRBV14 to TRBJ2-3, with D unclear. Trimming shortened V by 1 base and J by 4 bases, and 3 bases separated the two germline ends. The CDR3 is made up of 12 amino acids. Germline CDR1 is SGHDN and CDR2 is FVKESK. CDR3 loop: CASSQASDTQYF. In nucleotides, the CDR3 is TGTGCCAGCAGCCAAGCATCAGATACGCAGTATTTT.

The J gene is TRBJ2-3, the V gene TRBV7-8; D is unclear. Per germline, CDR1 SGHVS and CDR2 FQNEAQ. The CDR3 totals 15 residues. V lost 1 base and J 0 bases, leaving 8 bases between the germline ends. The DNA of the CDR3 is TGTGCCAGCAGCTTAGGGGTGACCAGCACAGATACGCAGTATTTT. Translated: CASSLGVTSTDTQYF.

CDR3 sequence reads: CASSPRGTGPNYGYTF. DNA of the CDR3: TGTGCCAGCAGCCCTAGGGGGACAGGACCAAACTATGGCTACACCTTC. The chain combines TRBV7-9 with TRBJ1-2; TRBD1 agrees at 8 bases. V was pared by 5 bases and J by 2 bases, with 10 bases of the junction left unmatched. CDR1 is SEHNR, CDR2 FQNEAQ, per germline (reference sequence). This CDR3 comprises 16 residues.